This TCR beta chain was observed in a study of lymphopenia after photon versus proton radiotherapy. Overall study results and limits: Authors raise, but do not show, better survival with proton therapy. Proton therapy kept repertoires fairly stable, unlike photons, which gained effector/memory cells.

Germline CDR1 and CDR2: SGHAT and FQNNGV. Trimming took 3 bases from V and 5 from J, leaving 11 bases between them. The CDR3 is made up of 13 amino acids. Sequencing used immunoSEQ multiplex PCR; TCRdb keeps in-frame clones, though not all of them. The table lists about 24,000 clones, around 84% of them singletons. As regards this clone: The antigen remains unidentified.

The source is a man aged 35-49 years with gastric cancer. The source material was peripheral blood, sampled from a patient treated with photon-based radiotherapy. This rearrangement joins TRBV11-2 to TRBJ2-7; D possibly corresponds to TRBD1 (6 bases). The CDR3 DNA reads TGTGCCAGCAGCTTCCCTAGGGGGAACGAGCAGTACTTC. As protein: CASSFPRGNEQYF.